This T cell receptor beta chain was identified during a study of blood T cell repertoires in COVID-19. In the study overall: Sites across the United States, Italy and Spain contributed samples from acute and convalescent COVID-19. The analysed material was cDNA or gDNA that came from T cells, B-cell-depleted T cells, or PBMCs.

In the source study's methods: By means of reference gene primer amplification, nucleated cell counts were estimated. Profiling relied on immunoSEQ multiplex PCR, and the TCRdb table lists in-frame clones only, not all of them. That table supplies the V and J calls and clone size; D and trimming were determined from the DNA. The sample shows about 120,000 clones, roughly 80% of them seen only once. CDR1 is MNHNY and CDR2 is SVGAGI in the germline V gene (reference sequence). V was pared by 6 bases and J by 3 bases, with 6 bases of the junction left unmatched. CDR3 length: 14 amino acids. The J gene is TRBJ2-7, the V gene TRBV6-6, with 9 bases aligning to TRBD1. The material sequenced was peripheral blood. The sequence was obtained from a human donor in a cohort sampled during active COVID-19. The CDR3 DNA sequence: TGTGCCAGCAGAGCCGGGACAGGGTACTACGAGCAGTACTTC. It yields the protein CASRAGTGYYEQYF.